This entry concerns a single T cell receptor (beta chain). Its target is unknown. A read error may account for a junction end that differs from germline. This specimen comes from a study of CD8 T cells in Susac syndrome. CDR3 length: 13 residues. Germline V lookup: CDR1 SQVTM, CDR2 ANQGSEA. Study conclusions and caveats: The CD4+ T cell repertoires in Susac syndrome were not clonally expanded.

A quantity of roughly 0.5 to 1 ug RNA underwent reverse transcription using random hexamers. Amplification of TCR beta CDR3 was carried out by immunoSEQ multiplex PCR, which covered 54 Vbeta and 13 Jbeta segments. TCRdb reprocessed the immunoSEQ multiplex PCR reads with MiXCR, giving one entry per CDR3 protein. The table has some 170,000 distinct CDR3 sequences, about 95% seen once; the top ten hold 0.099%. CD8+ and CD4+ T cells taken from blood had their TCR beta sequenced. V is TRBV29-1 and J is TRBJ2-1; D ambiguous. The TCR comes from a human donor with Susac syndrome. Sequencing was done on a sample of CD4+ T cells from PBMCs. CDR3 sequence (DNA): TGCAACGTTGGGGTCAGTAGGAACAATGAGCAGTTCTTC. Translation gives CNVGVSRNNEQFF.